The sequence of this T cell receptor beta chain was determined in a study of T cells in Graves' hyperthyroidism and ophthalmopathy. Study overall: Peripheral blood was obtained at initial diagnosis, preceding any treatment. Study-level findings and limits: Stable hyperthyroidism was told apart from ophthalmopathy by a model built on 13 V-J features.

TCR beta CDR3 region amplification was performed from RNA transcripts. The study used the HTBI primer set for a first-round RT-PCR of the TCR CDR3. TCRdb redid the calling of the multiplex PCR reads with MiXCR, one entry per CDR3 protein. The sample lists 300,000 to 450,000 distinct CDR3 sequences, roughly an eighth occurring once. This clonotype has a count of ten or more. Its antigen is currently unknown. Lactation, pregnancy, other autoimmune disease or uncontrolled infection led to exclusion of patients. V lost 1 base, J lost 1 base, and 11 bases lay in between. The germline V gene has CDR1 LGHNA and CDR2 YSLEER. This CDR3 is built from 15 residues.

Sequenced material: blood. The TCR originated in a woman under 30 with Graves' hyperthyroidism. The chain employs TRBV4-3 and TRBJ2-7; D uncertain. The CDR3 DNA follows: TGCGCCAGCAGCCAAGTGGCGCAGGAGTCCTACGAGCAGTACTTC. As protein: CASSQVAQESYEQYF.